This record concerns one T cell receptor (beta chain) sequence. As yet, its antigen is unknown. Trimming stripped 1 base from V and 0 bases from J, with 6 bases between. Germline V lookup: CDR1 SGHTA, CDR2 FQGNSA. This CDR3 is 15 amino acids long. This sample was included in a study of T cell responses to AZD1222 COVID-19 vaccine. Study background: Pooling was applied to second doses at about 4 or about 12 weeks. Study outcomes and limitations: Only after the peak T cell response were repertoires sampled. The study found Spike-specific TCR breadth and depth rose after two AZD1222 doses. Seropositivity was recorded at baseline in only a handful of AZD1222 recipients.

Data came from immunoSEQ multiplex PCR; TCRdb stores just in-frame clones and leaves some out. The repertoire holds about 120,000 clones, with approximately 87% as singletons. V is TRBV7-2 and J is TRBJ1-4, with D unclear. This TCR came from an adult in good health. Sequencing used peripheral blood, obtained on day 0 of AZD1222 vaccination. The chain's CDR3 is CASSLVPATNEKLFF. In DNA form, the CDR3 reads TGTGCCAGCAGCTTAGTTCCGGCAACTAATGAAAAACTGTTTTTT.